The clone carrying this T cell receptor beta chain was recorded once. The entry originates in a study of cytomegalovirus exposure and HLA in healthy donors. The CDR3 spans 13 residues. CDR1 and CDR2 (germline): LNHDA, SQIVND (reference sequence). The ends lost 9 bases at V and 5 bases at J; junction bases unmatched: 7. The method was immunoSEQ multiplex PCR; TCRdb's version includes in-frame clones alone and lacks a portion of them. The sample yields some 150,000 clones, about 91% seen once. This sequence joins TRBV19 and TRBJ1-2, with 9 bases aligning to TRBD1. The TCR sequence derives from a man between 18 and 29 years old in good health and CMV-seropositive. The sample was PBMCs. CDR3 coding DNA: TGTGCCAGCCAGACAGGGGGGCGATATGGCTACACCTTC. It yields the protein CASQTGGRYGYTF.